What follows is one TCR beta chain and its context. The data belong to a study of blood T cell repertoires in COVID-19. The table came from immunoSEQ multiplex PCR; TCRdb's copy has only in-frame clones and leaves some out. The sample includes hundreds of thousands of clones, 88% seen only once; the top ten take 1%. J lost 4 bases, V lost 0 bases, and 4 bases had no gene match. The CDR3 is made up of 15 amino acids. Germline CDR1 and CDR2: KGHSH and LQKENI. The source material was PBMCs or T cells enriched from blood (not recorded which). This chain uses TRBV18 with TRBJ1-2; 8 positions match TRBD1. The TCR sequence derives from a woman in her twenties or thirties who had recovered from COVID-19. CDR3 loop: CASSPPAGGIYGYTF. Here the CDR3 DNA reads TGTGCCAGCTCACCACCGGCAGGGGGCATCTATGGCTACACCTTC.